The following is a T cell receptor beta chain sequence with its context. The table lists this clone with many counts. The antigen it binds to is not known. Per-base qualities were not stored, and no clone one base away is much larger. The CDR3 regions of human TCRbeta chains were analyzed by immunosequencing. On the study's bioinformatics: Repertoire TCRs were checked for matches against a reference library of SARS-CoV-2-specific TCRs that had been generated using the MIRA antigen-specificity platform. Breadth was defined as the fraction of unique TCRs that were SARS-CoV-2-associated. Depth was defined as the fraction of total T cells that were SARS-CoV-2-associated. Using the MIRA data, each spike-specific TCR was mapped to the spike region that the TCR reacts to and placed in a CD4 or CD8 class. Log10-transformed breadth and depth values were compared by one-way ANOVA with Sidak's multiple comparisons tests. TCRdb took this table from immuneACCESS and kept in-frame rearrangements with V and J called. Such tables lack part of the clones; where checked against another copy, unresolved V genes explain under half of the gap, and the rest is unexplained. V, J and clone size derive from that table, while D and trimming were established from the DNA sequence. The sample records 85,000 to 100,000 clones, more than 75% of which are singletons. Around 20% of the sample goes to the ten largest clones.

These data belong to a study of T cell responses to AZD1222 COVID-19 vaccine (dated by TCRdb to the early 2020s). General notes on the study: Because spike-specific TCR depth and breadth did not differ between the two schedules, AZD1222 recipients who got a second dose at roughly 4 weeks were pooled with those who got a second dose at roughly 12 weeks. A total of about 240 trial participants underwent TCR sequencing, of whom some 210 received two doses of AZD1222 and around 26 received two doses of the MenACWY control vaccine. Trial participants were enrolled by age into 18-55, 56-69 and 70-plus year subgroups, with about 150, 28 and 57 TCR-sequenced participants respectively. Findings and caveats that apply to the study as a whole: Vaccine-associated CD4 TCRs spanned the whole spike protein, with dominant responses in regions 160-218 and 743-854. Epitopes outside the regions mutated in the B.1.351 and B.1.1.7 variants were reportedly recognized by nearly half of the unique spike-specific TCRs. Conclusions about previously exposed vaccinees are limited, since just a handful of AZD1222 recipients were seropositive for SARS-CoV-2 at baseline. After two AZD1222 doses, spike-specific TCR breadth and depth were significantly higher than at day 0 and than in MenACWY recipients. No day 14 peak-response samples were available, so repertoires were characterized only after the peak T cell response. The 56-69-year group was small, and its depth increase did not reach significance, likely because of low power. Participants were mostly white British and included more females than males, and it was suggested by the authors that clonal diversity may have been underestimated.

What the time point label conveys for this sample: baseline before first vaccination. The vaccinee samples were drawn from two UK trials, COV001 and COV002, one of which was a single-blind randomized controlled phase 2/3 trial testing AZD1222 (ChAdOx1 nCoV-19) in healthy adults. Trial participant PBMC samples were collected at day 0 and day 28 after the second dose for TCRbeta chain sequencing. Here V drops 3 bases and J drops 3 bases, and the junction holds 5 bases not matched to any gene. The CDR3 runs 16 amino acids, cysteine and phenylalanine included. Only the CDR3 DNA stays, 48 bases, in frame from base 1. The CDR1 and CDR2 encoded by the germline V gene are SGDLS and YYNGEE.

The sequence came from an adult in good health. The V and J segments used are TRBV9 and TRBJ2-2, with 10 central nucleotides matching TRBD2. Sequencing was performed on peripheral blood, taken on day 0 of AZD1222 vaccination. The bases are TGTGCCAGCAGCGGAAACCTAGCGGGGGACACCGGGGAGCTGTTTTTT. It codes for CASSGNLAGDTGELFF. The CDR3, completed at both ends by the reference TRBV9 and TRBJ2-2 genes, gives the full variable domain DSGVTQTPKHLITATGQRVTLRCSPRSGDLSVYWYQQSLDQGLQFLIQYYNGEERAKGNILERFSAQQFPDLHSELNLSSLELGDSALYFCASSGNLAGDTGELFFGEGSRLTVL.